This T cell receptor beta chain was sequenced during a study of shared clonotypes between healthy human individuals. Study-wide findings and caveats: Among the subsets, naive ones generally showed larger estimated richness than memory ones.

Notes on this clone: Its antigen is as yet unknown.

Sequencing was at deep level. Some clones are missing from TCRdb's copy, which holds only in-frame ones; the method was immunoSEQ multiplex PCR. The table records 950,000 to 1,200,000 clones, around three quarters of them present only once. Study donors comprised healthy, HIV-negative adults devoid of recent acute infection or vaccination. Both subsets, CD45RA+ naive and CD45RA-negative memory, were split from the CD4+ cells. Germline assignment: CDR1 MGHRA and CDR2 YSYEKL. V gave up 0 bases and J gave up 0 bases, with 12 bases separating them. The CDR3 has 18 residues. The receptor comes from a man younger than 30 in good health. Some clones in this sample may be carry-over from other donors' samples. The chain recombines TRBV4-1 with TRBJ2-6; no clear D. Sequenced input: memory CD4+ T cells from PBMCs. The subset here: CD45RA-negative fraction. The CDR3 reads CASSQDPRIRSGANVLTF. The CDR3 bases are TGCGCCAGCAGCCAAGATCCCCGGATACGCTCTGGGGCCAACGTCCTGACTTTC.